The rows below give T cell receptor beta chains drawn from one sample of a study of PD-L1 blockade in urothelial cancer. Sequencing used immunoSEQ multiplex PCR; TCRdb keeps in-frame clones, though not all of them. The table has tens of thousands of clones, approximately 91% seen once. Sequences were derived from PBMCs, sampled around atezolizumab (anti-PD-L1) treatment. Receptors originate from a man between 60 and 75 years old with urothelial cancer. Both conserved end residues are part of each CDR3. The D gene is left open where the match is weak. A row's size may be missing; if present it is once, few, many or a size class.

d_gene	abundance	v_gene	j_gene	CDR3nt	CDR3aa
TRBD1	-	TRBV6-1	TRBJ1-2	TGTGCCAGCAGCAGAGAGACAGGGAGCTTCGGCTACACCTTC	CASSRETGSFGYTF
-	-	TRBV11-1	TRBJ1-2	TGTGCCAGCAGCCCGCAGGGTTTTAACTATGGCTACACCTTC	CASSPQGFNYGYTF
TRBD2	-	TRBV27	TRBJ2-7	TGTGCCAGCATTTCTCGACTAGCGGGCTCGTACGAGCAGTACTTC	CASISRLAGSYEQYF
TRBD2	-	TRBV5-1	TRBJ2-5	TGCGCCAGCAGCACCGGGACTAGCGGGGCCCAAGAGACCCAGTACTTC	CASSTGTSGAQETQYF
TRBD2	-	TRBV5-6	TRBJ2-5	TGTGCCAGCAGGTTTAGGACTAGCGGGGGGGCAGAGACCCAGTACTTC	CASRFRTSGGAETQYF
TRBD1	few	TRBV7-9	TRBJ2-7	TGTGCCAGCAGCCCGACAGGGAGCTCCTACGAGCAGTACTTC	CASSPTGSSYEQYF
-	-	TRBV7-3	TRBJ2-6	TGTGCCAGCAGCTTACAAGGGAGGGGGGCCAACGTCCTGACTTTC	CASSLQGRGANVLTF
-	-	TRBV29-1	TRBJ1-1	TGCAGCGTTGGTAACAGATTCATGAACACTGAAGCTTTCTTT	CSVGNRFMNTEAFF
-	-	TRBV30	TRBJ1-1	TGTGCCTGGAGTGGGGCCGCTACTGAAGCTTTCTTT	CAWSGAATEAFF
TRBD2	-	TRBV7-7	TRBJ2-1	TGTGCTAGCAGCTTAGGGACTAGCGGATACAATGAGCAGTTCTTC	CASSLGTSGYNEQFF
TRBD1	-	TRBV7-2	TRBJ1-5	TGTGCCAGCAGTCCACAGGGGTATAGCAATCAGCCCCAGCATTTT	CASSPQGYSNQPQHF
TRBD2	few	TRBV5-8	TRBJ2-1	TGTGCCAGCAGAGCAAGTCGGGGACTAGCGCTTGAGCAGTTCTTC	CASRASRGLALEQFF
TRBD1	-	TRBV11-3	TRBJ1-6	TGTGCCAGCAGCTTAGTCTCGACAGGGGCGGATAATTCACCCCTCCACTTT	CASSLVSTGADNSPLHF
-	-	TRBV7-9	TRBJ1-2	TGTGCCAGCAGCTTATCGACAGCGTATGGCTACACCTTC	CASSLSTAYGYTF
-	-	TRBV5-1	TRBJ1-2	TGCGCCAGCAGCGCCACGTTGAGTGGTAACTATGGCTACACCTTC	CASSATLSGNYGYTF
-	-	TRBV6-6	TRBJ1-6	TGTGCCAGCAGTCGGGGAGGGACAAGGGGCTCACCCCTCCACTTT	CASSRGGTRGSPLHF
TRBD2	-	TRBV4-1	TRBJ2-7	TGCGCCAGCAGCCAAGACACGACTCGGGGACTAGCGGGGGGCGAGCAGTACTTC	CASSQDTTRGLAGGEQYF
TRBD2	-	TRBV9	TRBJ2-1	TGTGCCAGCAGCGTAGCTACAGCGGGAGGGCTGTATGAGCAGTTCTTC	CASSVATAGGLYEQFF
-	once	TRBV6-6	TRBJ2-7	TGTGCCAGCAGACTCGTCGAGGGCTACGAGCAGTACTTC	CASRLVEGYEQYF
-	-	TRBV4-1	TRBJ2-3	TGCGCCAGCAGCCAAGCCCCCGGGGGGCGCACAGATACGCAGTATTTT	CASSQAPGGRTDTQYF
-	few	TRBV28	TRBJ2-1	TGTGCCAGCAGTTTAACGGGAGCGACTCTCAGAGAGCAGTTCTTC	CASSLTGATLREQFF
-	once	TRBV6-1	TRBJ1-5	TGTGCCAGCAGTGAATGGAGTAGCAATCAGCCCCAGCATTTT	CASSEWSSNQPQHF
-	-	TRBV5-8	TRBJ2-7	TGTGCCAGCAGCGCTTCGGTGGTTGACGAGCAGTACTTC	CASSASVVDEQYF
-	-	TRBV18	TRBJ2-7	TGTGCCAGCTCACCAGTAACAGGCTACGAGCAGTACTTC	CASSPVTGYEQYF
-	-	TRBV6-1	TRBJ1-5	TGTGCCAGCAGGCTCGAATGGGGCAGAGGTCAGCCCCAGCATTTT	CASRLEWGRGQPQHF
TRBD1	-	TRBV9	TRBJ1-3	TGTGCCAGCAGCGTAACTCAGGGGGCAGCTTCTGGAAACACCATATATTTT	CASSVTQGAASGNTIYF
TRBD2	few	TRBV5-1	TRBJ2-3	TGCGCCAGCACCCGCGCCGGGACTAGCGGGGGAGATACGCAGTATTTT	CASTRAGTSGGDTQYF
-	-	TRBV15	TRBJ1-1	TGTGCCACCAGCAGACTATACACTGAAGCTTTCTTT	CATSRLYTEAFF
-	-	TRBV18	TRBJ1-5	TGTGCCAGCTCACCGGCGGATAGGAGCAATCAGCCCCAGCATTTT	CASSPADRSNQPQHF
TRBD1	-	TRBV9	TRBJ2-1	TGTGCCAGCAGCGTATCGGGGACAGGGGGCAGTGAGCAGTTCTTC	CASSVSGTGGSEQFF
-	-	TRBV2	TRBJ2-2	TGTGCCAGCAGTTTTAGGGCCGGCAGCGGACCGCGGGCCGGGGAGCTGTTTTTT	CASSFRAGSGPRAGELFF
TRBD2	-	TRBV4-2	TRBJ2-7	TGTGCCAGCAGCCTAAACCGGCTAGCGGGAGGCCTAACCTACGAGCAGTACTTC	CASSLNRLAGGLTYEQYF
TRBD1	-	TRBV7-9	TRBJ1-4	TGTGCCAGCAGCTGGAGACAGGGGTGGGTTGAAAAACTGTTTTTT	CASSWRQGWVEKLFF
TRBD1	-	TRBV5-1	TRBJ1-1	TGCGCCAGTCGGAGAGGGGGCAGGGGCGGACAGGGTGAAGCTTTCTTT	CASRRGGRGGQGEAFF
-	-	TRBV7-9	TRBJ2-5	TGTGCCAGCAGCTTAACAGCGGTACAAGAGACCCAGTACTTC	CASSLTAVQETQYF
TRBD1	few	TRBV7-9	TRBJ2-1	TGTGCCAGCAGCCCGGACAGGGGGCGAGGCAATGAGCAGTTCTTC	CASSPDRGRGNEQFF
-	-	TRBV5-1	TRBJ2-7	TGCGCCAGCAGCTTGGATTGGGGACAACCGTCCTACGAGCAGTACTTC	CASSLDWGQPSYEQYF
TRBD2	-	TRBV7-3	TRBJ2-5	TGTGCCAGCAGCTTCTTGGGGGGACTAGGGGCTAAAGAGACCCAGTACTTC	CASSFLGGLGAKETQYF
-	-	TRBV30	TRBJ1-2	TGTGCCTGGAGTTCGGGGGGTGGCTACACCTTC	CAWSSGGGYTF
-	once	TRBV5-4	TRBJ1-3	TGTGCCAGCAGCTTCGGGGGGCCCAGGTCTGGAAACACCATATATTTT	CASSFGGPRSGNTIYF
-	-	TRBV27	TRBJ1-2	TGTGCCAGCAGGCCCGACAGCCAAGTTTTTTATGGCTACACCTTC	CASRPDSQVFYGYTF
-	-	TRBV6-5	TRBJ2-7	TGTGCCAGCAGCCGCCCTCTTAGTGAGCAGTACTTC	CASSRPLSEQYF
-	-	TRBV19	TRBJ2-4	TGTGCCAGTAGTATGCTACAGGGCTTAAACATTCAGTACTTC	CASSMLQGLNIQYF
-	-	TRBV4-3	TRBJ1-2	TGCGCCAGCAGCCAAGAACGTCTCGGGGGGTTCAACTATGGCTACACCTTC	CASSQERLGGFNYGYTF
TRBD2	-	TRBV28	TRBJ2-3	TGTGCCAGCAGTTCCGCCGGGACTAGCGGGAGTGATAAGTATTTT	CASSSAGTSGSDKYF
TRBD1	-	TRBV27	TRBJ1-1	TGTGCCAGCAGTTTATACGGGCAGGGGGCCACTGAAGCTTTCTTT	CASSLYGQGATEAFF
TRBD1	once	TRBV5-1	TRBJ2-5	TGCGCCAGCAACCAGGGGGCTGGAGAGACCCAGTACTTC	CASNQGAGETQYF
-	once	TRBV30	TRBJ2-6	TGTGCCTGGAGCCACAGTATCTCTGGGGCCAACGTCCTGACTTTC	CAWSHSISGANVLTF
-	-	TRBV6-1	TRBJ1-5	TGTGCCAGCAGTGAATTCCTACCGCCGGCGGGGGGTCAGCCCCAGCATTTT	CASSEFLPPAGGQPQHF
-	-	TRBV30	TRBJ1-1	TGTGCCTGGAGTGATTCGGGGAAAAAGAAAGCTTTCTTT	CAWSDSGKKKAFF
TRBD1	few	TRBV7-2	TRBJ1-6	TGTGCCAGCAGCTCTGAGACAGGGGGACTTTGGCCCCTCCACTTT	CASSSETGGLWPLHF
-	-	TRBV29-1	TRBJ2-7	TGCAGCGTTGTCGGGAGTACCCCCGAGCAGTACTTC	CSVVGSTPEQYF
-	-	TRBV19	TRBJ1-4	TGTGCCAGTAGTCCAGGGCCCACTAATGAAAAACTGTTTTTT	CASSPGPTNEKLFF
TRBD1	-	TRBV10-3	TRBJ1-2	TGTGCCATCAGTGATGACAGGGGGCACCACTATGGCTACACCTTC	CAISDDRGHHYGYTF
-	-	TRBV14	TRBJ2-7	TGTGCCAGCAGCCAAGTGGGTGGAGCTCCCTACGAGCAGTACTTC	CASSQVGGAPYEQYF
-	-	TRBV6-4	TRBJ1-5	TGTGCCAGCAGCCCCACTTCCGGGGGGCGACAGCCCCAGCATTTT	CASSPTSGGRQPQHF
TRBD1	once	TRBV7-2	TRBJ2-7	TGTGCCAGCAGCTTAGTCACAGGGGGCCTCTACGAGCAGTACTTC	CASSLVTGGLYEQYF
-	-	TRBV10-3	TRBJ1-2	TGTGCCATCAGTGGGACAGATCTAAACTATGGCTACACCTTC	CAISGTDLNYGYTF
TRBD1	-	TRBV27	TRBJ1-5	TGTGCCAGCAGTTCATGGACAGGGAAGGGCAATCAGCCCCAGCATTTT	CASSSWTGKGNQPQHF
TRBD2	-	TRBV7-7	TRBJ2-3	TGTGCTAGCAGCCAGCTAGCGGGGGGTCGTTATACGCAGTATTTT	CASSQLAGGRYTQYF